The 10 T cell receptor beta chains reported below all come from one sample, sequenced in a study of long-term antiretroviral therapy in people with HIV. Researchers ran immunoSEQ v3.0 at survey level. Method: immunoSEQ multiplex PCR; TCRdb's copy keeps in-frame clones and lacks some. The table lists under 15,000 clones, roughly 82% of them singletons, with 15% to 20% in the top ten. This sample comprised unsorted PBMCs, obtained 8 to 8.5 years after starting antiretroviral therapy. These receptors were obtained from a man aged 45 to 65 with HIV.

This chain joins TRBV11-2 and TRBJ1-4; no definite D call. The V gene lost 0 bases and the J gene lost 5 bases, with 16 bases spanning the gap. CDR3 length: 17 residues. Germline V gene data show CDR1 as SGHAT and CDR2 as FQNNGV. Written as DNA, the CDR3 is TGTGCCAGCAGCTTAGATTATGCAGGCGGGAGGAATGAAAAACTGTTTTTT. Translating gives CASSLDYAGGRNEKLFF.

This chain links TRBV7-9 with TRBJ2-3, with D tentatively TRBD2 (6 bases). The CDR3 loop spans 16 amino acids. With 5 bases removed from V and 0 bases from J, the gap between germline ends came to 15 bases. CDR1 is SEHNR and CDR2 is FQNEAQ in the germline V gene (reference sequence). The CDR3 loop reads CASSPAWEASTDTQYF. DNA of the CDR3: TGTGCCAGCAGCCCGGCCTGGGAGGCTAGCACAGATACGCAGTATTTT.

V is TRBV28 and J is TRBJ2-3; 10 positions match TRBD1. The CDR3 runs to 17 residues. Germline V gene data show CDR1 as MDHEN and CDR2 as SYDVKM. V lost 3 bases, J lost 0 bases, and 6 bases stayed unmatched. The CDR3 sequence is CASSFGDRGLSTDTQYF. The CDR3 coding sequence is TGTGCCAGCAGTTTTGGTGACAGGGGGCTAAGCACAGATACGCAGTATTTT.

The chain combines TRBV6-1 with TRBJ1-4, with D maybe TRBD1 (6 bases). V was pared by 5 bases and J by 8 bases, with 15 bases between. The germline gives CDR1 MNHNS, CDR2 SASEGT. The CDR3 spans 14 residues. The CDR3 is CASSPHDRWEKLFF. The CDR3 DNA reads TGTGCCAGCAGTCCACACGACAGGTGGGAAAAACTGTTTTTT.

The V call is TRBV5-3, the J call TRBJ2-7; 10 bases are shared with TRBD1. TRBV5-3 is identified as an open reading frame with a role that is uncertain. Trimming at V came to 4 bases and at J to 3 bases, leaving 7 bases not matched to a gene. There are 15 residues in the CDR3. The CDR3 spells CARSPLGTGDYEQYF. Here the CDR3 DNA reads TGTGCCAGAAGCCCTCTTGGGACAGGGGACTACGAGCAGTACTTC.

The CDR3 sequence is CSASGGEQYF. For the CDR3, the DNA is TGCAGTGCTTCGGGGGGCGAGCAGTACTTC. V gene TRBV20-1 combines with J gene TRBJ2-7; the match to TRBD2 covers 7 bases. The junction had 1 base not matched to a gene; V was cut back by 5 bases and J by 6 bases. Germline values: CDR1 DFQATT, CDR2 SNEGSKA (reference sequence). CDR3 length: 10 residues.

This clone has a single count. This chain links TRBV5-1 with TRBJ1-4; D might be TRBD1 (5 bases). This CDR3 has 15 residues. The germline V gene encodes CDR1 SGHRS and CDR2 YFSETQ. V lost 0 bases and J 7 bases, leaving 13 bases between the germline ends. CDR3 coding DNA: TGCGCCAGCAGCTTGGATTGGGGGTGGACTGAAAAACTGTTTTTT. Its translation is CASSLDWGWTEKLFF. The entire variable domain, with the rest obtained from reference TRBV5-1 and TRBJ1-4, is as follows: KAGVTQTPRYLIKTRGQQVTLSCSPISGHRSVSWYQQTPGQGLQFLFEYFSETQRNKGNFPGRFSGRQFSNSRSEMNVSTLELGDSALYLCASSLDWGWTEKLFFGSGTQLSVL.

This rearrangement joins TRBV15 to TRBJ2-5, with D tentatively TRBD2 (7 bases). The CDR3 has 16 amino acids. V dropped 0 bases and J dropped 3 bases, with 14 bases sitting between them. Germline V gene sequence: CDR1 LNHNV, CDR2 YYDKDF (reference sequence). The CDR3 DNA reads TGTGCCACCAGCAGAGATCGGCTAGGGGGGGAAGAGACCCAGTACTTC. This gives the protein CATSRDRLGGEETQYF.

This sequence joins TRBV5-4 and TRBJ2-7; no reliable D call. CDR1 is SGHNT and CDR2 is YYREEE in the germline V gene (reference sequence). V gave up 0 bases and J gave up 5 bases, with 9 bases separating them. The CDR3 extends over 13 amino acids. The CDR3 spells CASSLDSQDEQYF. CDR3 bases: TGTGCCAGCAGCTTGGACAGTCAAGACGAGCAGTACTTC.

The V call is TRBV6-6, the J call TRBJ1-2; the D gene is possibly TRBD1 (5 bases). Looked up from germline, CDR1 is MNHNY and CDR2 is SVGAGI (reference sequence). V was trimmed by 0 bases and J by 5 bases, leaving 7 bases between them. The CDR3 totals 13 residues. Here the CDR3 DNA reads TGTGCCAGCAGTTACTCGGAGGGGTATGGCTACACCTTC. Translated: CASSYSEGYGYTF.